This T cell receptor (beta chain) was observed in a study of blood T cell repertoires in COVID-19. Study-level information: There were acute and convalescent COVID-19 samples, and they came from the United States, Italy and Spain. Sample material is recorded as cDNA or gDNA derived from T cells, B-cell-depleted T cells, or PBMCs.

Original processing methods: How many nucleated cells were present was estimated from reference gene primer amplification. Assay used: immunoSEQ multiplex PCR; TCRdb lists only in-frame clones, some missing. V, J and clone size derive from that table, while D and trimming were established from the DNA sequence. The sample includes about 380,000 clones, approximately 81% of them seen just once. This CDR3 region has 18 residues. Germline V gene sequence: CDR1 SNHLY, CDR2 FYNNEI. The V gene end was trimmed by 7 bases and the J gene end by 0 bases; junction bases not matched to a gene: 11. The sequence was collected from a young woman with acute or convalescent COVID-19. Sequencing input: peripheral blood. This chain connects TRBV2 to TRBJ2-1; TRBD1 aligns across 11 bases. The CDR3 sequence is CASTPRTGGLVSYNEQFF. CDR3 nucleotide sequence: TGTGCCAGCACGCCCAGGACAGGGGGCTTAGTCTCCTACAATGAGCAGTTCTTC.